This entry lists 9 T cell receptor beta chains sequenced from one sample in a study of T cells expressing NK-cell markers. TCRdb re-called the 5' RACE reads, yielding one record per CDR3 amino acid sequence without DNA. The sample table includes 350,000 to 500,000 distinct CDR3 sequences. Sequencing was carried out using blood T cells: a sorted CD56 or NKG2C T cell subset, CD4+ or CD8+ T cells, or bulk PBMC T cells (not recorded which). Source of these receptors: a woman between 18 and 70 years old in good health.

The rearrangement joins TRBV7-9 to TRBJ1-1; the TCRdb call, TRBD1, lacks DNA for checking. CDR3 length: 13 residues. Germline CDR1 reads SEHNR; CDR2 reads FQNEAQ (reference sequence). The CDR3 spells CATRRTGETEAFF.

The chain is built from TRBV4-3 and TRBJ2-5; there is no DNA to check the TCRdb D call of TRBD2. CDR1 is LGHNA, CDR2 YSLEER, per germline. The CDR3 length is 18 residues. CDR3 region: CASSQDFLAGALYETQYF.

The chain joins TRBV7-2 to TRBJ2-7; TCRdb names TRBD2, which stays unverified in the absence of DNA. CDR1 and CDR2 (germline): SGHTA, FQGNSA. The CDR3 spans 15 residues. CDR3 region: CASSPVAGGPYEQYF.

This chain uses TRBV20-1 with TRBJ2-1; TCRdb's D gene call, TRBD2, goes unchecked for lack of DNA. Germline V lookup: CDR1 DFQATT, CDR2 SNEGSKA (reference sequence). There are 16 residues in the CDR3. CDR3 sequence: CSASGSGRAGYNEQFF.

V usage is TRBV28 and J usage is TRBJ2-5; TCRdb reports TRBD2, a call that lacks DNA to check it against. The germline V gene encodes CDR1 MDHEN and CDR2 SYDVKM. There are 14 residues in the CDR3. CDR3 loop: CASSIERGPETQYF.

The chain is built from TRBV29-1 and TRBJ1-1. The germline V gene has CDR1 SQVTM and CDR2 ANQGSEA. The CDR3 is 13 amino acids. The CDR3 spells CSVSATEGTEAFF.

The chain employs TRBV5-1 and TRBJ1-4. The CDR3 is 14 residues long. Per germline, CDR1 SGHRS and CDR2 YFSETQ. Here the CDR3 reads CASSLQSPNEKLFF.

The chain has TRBV7-2 and TRBJ2-1; the D gene TCRdb calls, TRBD2, cannot be checked with no DNA. Germline CDR1 reads SGHTA; CDR2 reads FQGNSA. CDR3 size: 16 residues. The chain's CDR3 is CASTHPAGELNNEQFF.

The chain links TRBV25-1 to TRBJ2-5; TCRdb designates TRBD1, a call that cannot be tested without DNA. Germline V gives CDR1 MGHDK, CDR2 SYGVNS. The CDR3 has 15 residues. This CDR3 reads CASSARGTAEETQYF.